This is a list of T cell receptor beta chains from one sample in a study of vaccination and CD4 T cells after COVID-19. One entry per CDR3 protein, called by TCRdb with MiXCR from the PCR reads. The table lists about 6,800 distinct CDR3 sequences, approximately 60% of them singletons. What these receptors recognize is not known. The sequenced sample was CD4+ T cells from blood, cultured in vitro. The receptor source for this set is a human donor in good health. CDR3s include the opening cysteine and the closing phenylalanine or tryptophan. The order of the fields is V gene, J gene, CDR3 protein.

v_call: TRBV5-1
j_call: TRBJ1-6
cdr3_aa: CASSGAVLGGSPLHF

v_call: TRBV5-1
j_call: TRBJ2-3
cdr3_aa: CASSSEGGNTDTQYF

v_call: TRBV6-1
j_call: TRBJ2-7
cdr3_aa: CASRDYRYEQYF

v_call: TRBV10-1
j_call: TRBJ2-2
cdr3_aa: CASSEGNTGELFF

v_call: TRBV15
j_call: TRBJ1-6
cdr3_aa: CATKSPGQGGSSPLHF

v_call: TRBV20-1
j_call: TRBJ1-5
cdr3_aa: CSARQGNNQPQHF

v_call: TRBV6-5
j_call: TRBJ1-2
cdr3_aa: CASSYSRGGNYGYTF

v_call: TRBV7-8
j_call: TRBJ2-6
cdr3_aa: CASTRDRGYKPDSGANVLTF

v_call: TRBV7-2
j_call: TRBJ1-4
cdr3_aa: CASSPGPTNEKLFF

v_call: TRBV6-1
j_call: TRBJ2-7
cdr3_aa: CASSSSGTGAYEQYF

v_call: TRBV6-5
j_call: TRBJ1-1
cdr3_aa: CASSYSRGNTEAFF

v_call: TRBV10-3
j_call: TRBJ1-1
cdr3_aa: CAINSGGDEAFF

v_call: TRBV27
j_call: TRBJ2-1
cdr3_aa: CASRNPTGGRYNEQFF

v_call: TRBV15
j_call: TRBJ1-1
cdr3_aa: CATSRDLVNTEAFF

v_call: TRBV20-1
j_call: TRBJ2-3
cdr3_aa: CSVWAGSGTDTQYF

v_call: TRBV7-8
j_call: TRBJ1-1
cdr3_aa: CASSLTPIRQINTEAFF

v_call: TRBV6-1
j_call: TRBJ1-5
cdr3_aa: CASSALLGNQPQHF

v_call: TRBV15
j_call: TRBJ1-5
cdr3_aa: CATSMLTVSNQPQHF

v_call: TRBV19
j_call: TRBJ1-1
cdr3_aa: CASSIGQKAFF

v_call: TRBV19
j_call: TRBJ1-6
cdr3_aa: CASTGYNSPLHF

v_call: TRBV27
j_call: TRBJ2-3
cdr3_aa: CASSFLSASTDTQYF

v_call: TRBV20-1
j_call: TRBJ1-3
cdr3_aa: CSARQGRYNTIYF

v_call: TRBV6-1
j_call: TRBJ1-1
cdr3_aa: CASRFREDREAFF

v_call: TRBV10-3
j_call: TRBJ2-2
cdr3_aa: CAIGGTTNTGELFF

v_call: TRBV18
j_call: TRBJ1-1
cdr3_aa: CASSPLVDTEAFF

v_call: TRBV19
j_call: TRBJ2-3
cdr3_aa: CASRRDRAADTQYF

v_call: TRBV7-2
j_call: TRBJ2-7
cdr3_aa: CASRSTGFAYEQYF

v_call: TRBV19
j_call: TRBJ2-3
cdr3_aa: CASMVSARTDTQYF

v_call: TRBV21-1
j_call: TRBJ1-1
cdr3_aa: CASSKERGQGLGDTEAFF

v_call: TRBV10-3
j_call: TRBJ2-7
cdr3_aa: CAINTRDSSSYEQYF

v_call: TRBV12-3/TRBV12-4
j_call: TRBJ1-2
cdr3_aa: CASSLDQVVYGYTF

v_call: TRBV5-1
j_call: TRBJ2-7
cdr3_aa: CASSTGFHEQYF

v_call: TRBV20-1
j_call: TRBJ2-4
cdr3_aa: CSASSGGLNIQYF

v_call: TRBV20-1
j_call: TRBJ1-6
cdr3_aa: CSASSPRSPLHF

v_call: TRBV6-4
j_call: TRBJ2-7
cdr3_aa: CASSKGRGPYEQYF

v_call: TRBV9
j_call: TRBJ2-1
cdr3_aa: CASSVGLAGLYNEQFF

v_call: TRBV29-1
j_call: TRBJ2-3
cdr3_aa: CSAKGRADTQYF

v_call: TRBV5-4
j_call: TRBJ2-7
cdr3_aa: CASTIGTASYEQYF

v_call: TRBV20-1
j_call: TRBJ2-7
cdr3_aa: CGALDRVVHEQYF

v_call: TRBV7-9
j_call: TRBJ2-1
cdr3_aa: CASSHLASAYNEQFF

v_call: TRBV10-3
j_call: TRBJ2-7
cdr3_aa: CAISESGSDYEQYF

v_call: TRBV5-1
j_call: TRBJ2-5
cdr3_aa: CASSLTFGETQYF

v_call: TRBV24-1
j_call: TRBJ2-3
cdr3_aa: CATSDPTSGAADTQYF

v_call: TRBV19
j_call: TRBJ1-5
cdr3_aa: CASSPSGRAWGEGLNQPQHF

v_call: TRBV5-5
j_call: TRBJ1-2
cdr3_aa: CASSLQGRVVGGYTF

v_call: TRBV11-2
j_call: TRBJ2-2
cdr3_aa: CASSLIMAGNTGELFF

v_call: TRBV12-3/TRBV12-4
j_call: TRBJ1-1
cdr3_aa: CASSLVEWAEAFF

v_call: TRBV5-4
j_call: TRBJ1-1
cdr3_aa: CASSLGPDPNTEAFF

v_call: TRBV7-2
j_call: TRBJ1-2
cdr3_aa: CASSPRGYGYTF

v_call: TRBV10-1
j_call: TRBJ1-6
cdr3_aa: CASSDQTGANSPLHF

v_call: TRBV2
j_call: TRBJ1-1
cdr3_aa: CASNRMNTEAFF

v_call: TRBV19
j_call: TRBJ1-1
cdr3_aa: CASTLGTGSFAEAFF

v_call: TRBV6-2/TRBV6-3
j_call: TRBJ2-1
cdr3_aa: CASSIFGTSGVINNEQFF